Here is one TCR beta chain with its context. As yet, its antigen is unknown. The data derive from a study of OX40 agonist ivuxolimab in advanced cancers. Blood draws occurred at baseline, cycle 4 day 1, and cycle 7 day 1. Regarding the study as a whole: Patients who responded partially at 0.1-3.0 mg/kg showed clonal expansion ranking among the lowest. Low normalized T-cell clonal expansion also characterized some of the nonresponders. Circulating CD4+ and CD8+ T cells showed clonal expansion by week 6 at 0.1 to 3.0 mg/kg.

TCRdb's table, derived via immunoSEQ multiplex PCR, lists solely in-frame clones and lacks some. Of more than 40,000 clones in the sample, 70% to 85% were seen once. The CDR3 extends over 16 amino acids. Deletions cut 5 bases from V and 2 bases from J, with 18 bases between. Germline V gene lookup returns CDR1 SGHTA and CDR2 FQGTGA. The receptor's source is an adult with an advanced solid tumor such as melanoma, head and neck, liver or kidney cancer. The specimen was CD4+ or CD8+ T cells sorted from blood, collected in a trial of the OX40 agonist ivuxolimab. The V call is TRBV7-3, the J call TRBJ1-1; possible D gene TRBD1, 5 bases. In nucleotides, the CDR3 is TGTGCCAGCAGCCAACGGGGCGGGGCCCAAAACACTGAAGCTTTCTTT. This codes for CASSQRGGAQNTEAFF.